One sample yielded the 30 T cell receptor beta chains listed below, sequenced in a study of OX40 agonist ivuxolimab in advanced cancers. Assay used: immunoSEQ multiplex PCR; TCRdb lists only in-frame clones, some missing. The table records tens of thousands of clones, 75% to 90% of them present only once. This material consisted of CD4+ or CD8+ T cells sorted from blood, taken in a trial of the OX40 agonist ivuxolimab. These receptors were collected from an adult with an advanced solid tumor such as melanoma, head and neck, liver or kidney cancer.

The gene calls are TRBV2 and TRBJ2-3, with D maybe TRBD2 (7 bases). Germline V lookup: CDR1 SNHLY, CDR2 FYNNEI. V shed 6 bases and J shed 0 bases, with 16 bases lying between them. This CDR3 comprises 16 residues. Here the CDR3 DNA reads TGTGCCAGCAGCCCCCTAGGGGGGGGCAGCACAGATACGCAGTATTTT. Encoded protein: CASSPLGGGSTDTQYF.

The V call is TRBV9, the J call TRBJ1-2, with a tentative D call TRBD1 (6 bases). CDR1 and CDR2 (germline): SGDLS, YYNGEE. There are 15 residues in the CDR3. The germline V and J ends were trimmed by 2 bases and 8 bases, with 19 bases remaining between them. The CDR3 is CASSVLQTGGGGYTF. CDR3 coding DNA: TGTGCCAGCAGCGTCTTGCAGACTGGAGGGGGAGGCTACACCTTC.

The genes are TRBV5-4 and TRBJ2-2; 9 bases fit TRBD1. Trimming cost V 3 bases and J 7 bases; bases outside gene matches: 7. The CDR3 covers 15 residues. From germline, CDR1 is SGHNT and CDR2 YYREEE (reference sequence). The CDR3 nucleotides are TGTGCCAGCAGCTGGAGGGACAGGGACGTCGGGGAGCTGTTTTTT. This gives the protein CASSWRDRDVGELFF.

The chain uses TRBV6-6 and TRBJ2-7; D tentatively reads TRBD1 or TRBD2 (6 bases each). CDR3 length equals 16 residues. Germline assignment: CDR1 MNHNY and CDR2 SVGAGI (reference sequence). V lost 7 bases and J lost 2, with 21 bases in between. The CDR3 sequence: CASTDQGEGGTYEQYF. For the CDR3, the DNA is TGTGCCAGCACCGACCAGGGTGAGGGGGGAACCTACGAGCAGTACTTC.

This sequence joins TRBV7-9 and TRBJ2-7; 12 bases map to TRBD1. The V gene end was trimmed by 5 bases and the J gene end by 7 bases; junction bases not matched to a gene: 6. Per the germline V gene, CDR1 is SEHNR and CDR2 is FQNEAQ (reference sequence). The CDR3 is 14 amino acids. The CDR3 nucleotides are TGTGCCAGCAGCCCGGGACAGGGGGCGCAGGAGCAGTACTTC. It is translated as CASSPGQGAQEQYF.

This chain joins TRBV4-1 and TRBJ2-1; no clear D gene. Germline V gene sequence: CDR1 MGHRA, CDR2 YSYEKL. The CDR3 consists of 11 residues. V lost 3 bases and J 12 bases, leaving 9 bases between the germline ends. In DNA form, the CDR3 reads TGCGCCAGCAGCCACGGACCCGTGCAGTTCTTC. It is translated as CASSHGPVQFF.

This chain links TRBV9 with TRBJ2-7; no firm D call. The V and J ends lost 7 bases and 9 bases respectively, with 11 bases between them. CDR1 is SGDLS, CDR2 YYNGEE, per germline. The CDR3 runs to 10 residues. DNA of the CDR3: TGTGCCAGCGGCCCGAACGGGCAGTACTTC. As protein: CASGPNGQYF. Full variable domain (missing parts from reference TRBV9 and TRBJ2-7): DSGVTQTPKHLITATGQRVTLRCSPRSGDLSVYWYQQSLDQGLQFLIQYYNGEERAKGNILERFSAQQFPDLHSELNLSSLELGDSALYFCASGPNGQYFGPGTRLTVT.

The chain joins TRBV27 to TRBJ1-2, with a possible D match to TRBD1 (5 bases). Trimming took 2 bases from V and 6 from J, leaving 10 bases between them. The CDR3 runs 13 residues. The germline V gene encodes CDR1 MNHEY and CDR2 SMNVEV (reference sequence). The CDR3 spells CASSLTGGDGYTF. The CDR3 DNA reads TGTGCCAGCAGTTTAACCGGGGGGGATGGCTACACCTTC.

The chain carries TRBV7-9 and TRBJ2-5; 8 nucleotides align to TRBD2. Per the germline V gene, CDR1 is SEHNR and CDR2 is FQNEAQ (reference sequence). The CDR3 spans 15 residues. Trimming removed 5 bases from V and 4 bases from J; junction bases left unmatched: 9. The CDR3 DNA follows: TGTGCCAGCAGCCCCCGGGGGGGGGATGTAGAGACCCAGTACTTC. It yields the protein CASSPRGGDVETQYF.

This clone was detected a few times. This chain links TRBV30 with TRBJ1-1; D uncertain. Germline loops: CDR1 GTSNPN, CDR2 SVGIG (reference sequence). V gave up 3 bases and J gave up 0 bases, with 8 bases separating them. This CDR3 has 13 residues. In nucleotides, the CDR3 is TGTGCCTGGAGCCAAAACTTGAACACTGAAGCTTTCTTT. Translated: CAWSQNLNTEAFF. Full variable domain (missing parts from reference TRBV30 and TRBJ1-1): SQTIHQWPATLVQPVGSPLSLECTVEGTSNPNLYWYRQAAGRGLQLLFYSVGIGQISSEVPQNLSASRPQDRQFILSSKKLLLSDSGFYLCAWSQNLNTEAFFGQGTRLTVV.

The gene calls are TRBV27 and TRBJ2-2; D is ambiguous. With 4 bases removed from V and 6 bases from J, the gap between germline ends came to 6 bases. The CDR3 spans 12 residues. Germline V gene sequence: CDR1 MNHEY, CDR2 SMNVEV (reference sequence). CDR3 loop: CASSWISGELFF. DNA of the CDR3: TGTGCCAGCAGTTGGATTTCCGGGGAGCTGTTTTTT.

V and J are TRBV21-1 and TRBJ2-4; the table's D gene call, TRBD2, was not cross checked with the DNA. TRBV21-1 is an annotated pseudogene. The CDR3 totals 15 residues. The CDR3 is CASSKGDLAKNIQYF. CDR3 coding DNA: TGTGCCAGCAGCAAGGGAGACCTAGCCAAAAACATTCAGTACTTC.

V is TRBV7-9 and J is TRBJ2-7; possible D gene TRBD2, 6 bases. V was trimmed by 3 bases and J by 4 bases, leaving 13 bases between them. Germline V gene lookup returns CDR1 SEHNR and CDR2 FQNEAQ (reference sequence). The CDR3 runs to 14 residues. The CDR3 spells CASSFSGREYEQYF. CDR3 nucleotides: TGTGCCAGCAGCTTCTCCGGGAGAGAGTACGAGCAGTACTTC. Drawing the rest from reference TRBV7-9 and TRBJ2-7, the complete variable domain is DTGVSQNPRHKITKRGQNVTFRCDPISEHNRLYWYRQTLGQGPEFLTYFQNEAQLEKSRLLSDRFSAERPKGSFSTLEIQRTEQGDSAMYLCASSFSGREYEQYFGPGTRLTVT.

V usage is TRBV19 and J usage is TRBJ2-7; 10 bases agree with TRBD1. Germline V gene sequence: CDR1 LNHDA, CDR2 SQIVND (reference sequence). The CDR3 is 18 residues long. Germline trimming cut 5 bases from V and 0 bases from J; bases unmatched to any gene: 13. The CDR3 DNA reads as TGTGCCAGTAGTTTACACCGGGACAGGGGAAGTCGCTCCTACGAGCAGTACTTC. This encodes CASSLHRDRGSRSYEQYF.

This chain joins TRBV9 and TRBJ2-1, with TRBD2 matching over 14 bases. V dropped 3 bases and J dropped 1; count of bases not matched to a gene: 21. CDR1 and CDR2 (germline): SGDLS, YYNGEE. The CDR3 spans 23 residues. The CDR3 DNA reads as TGTGCCAGCAGCGGAGGTGGACTAGCGGGAGGAGGGCCCTCACAGGCGTCCTACAATGAGCAGTTCTTC. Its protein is CASSGGGLAGGGPSQASYNEQFF. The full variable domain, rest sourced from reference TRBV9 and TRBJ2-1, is DSGVTQTPKHLITATGQRVTLRCSPRSGDLSVYWYQQSLDQGLQFLIQYYNGEERAKGNILERFSAQQFPDLHSELNLSSLELGDSALYFCASSGGGLAGGGPSQASYNEQFFGPGTRLTVL.

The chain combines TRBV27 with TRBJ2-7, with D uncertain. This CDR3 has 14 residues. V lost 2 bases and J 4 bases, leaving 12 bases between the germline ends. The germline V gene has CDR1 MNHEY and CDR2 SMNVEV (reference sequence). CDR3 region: CASSLGLGQYEQYF. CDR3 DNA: TGTGCCAGCAGTTTAGGGTTAGGGCAGTACGAGCAGTACTTC.

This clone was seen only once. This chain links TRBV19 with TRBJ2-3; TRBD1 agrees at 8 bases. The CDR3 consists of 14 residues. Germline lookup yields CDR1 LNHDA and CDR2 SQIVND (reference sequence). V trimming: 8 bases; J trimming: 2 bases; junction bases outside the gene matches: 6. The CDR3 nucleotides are TGTGCCAGTGACAGGGGAAGGAACACAGATACGCAGTATTTT. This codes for CASDRGRNTDTQYF. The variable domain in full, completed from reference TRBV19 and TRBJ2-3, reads DGGITQSPKYLFRKEGQNVTLSCEQNLNHDAMYWYRQDPGQGLRLIYYSQIVNDFQKGDIAEGYSVSREKKESFPLTVTSAQKNPTAFYLCASDRGRNTDTQYFGPGTRLTVL.

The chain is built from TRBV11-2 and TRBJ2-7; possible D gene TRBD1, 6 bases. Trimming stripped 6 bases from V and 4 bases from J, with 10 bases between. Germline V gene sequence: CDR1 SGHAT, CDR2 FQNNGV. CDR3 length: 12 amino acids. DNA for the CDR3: TGTGCCAGCAGTCCCACAGGGTACGAGCAGTACTTC. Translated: CASSPTGYEQYF.

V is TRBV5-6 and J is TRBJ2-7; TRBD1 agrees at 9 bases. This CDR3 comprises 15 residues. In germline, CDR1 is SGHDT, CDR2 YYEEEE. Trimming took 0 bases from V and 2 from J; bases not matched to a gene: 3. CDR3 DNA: TGTGCCAGCAGCTTGGTGGGACAGGGCCCCTACGAGCAGTACTTC. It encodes CASSLVGQGPYEQYF. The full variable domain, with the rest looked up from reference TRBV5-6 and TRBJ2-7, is DAGVTQSPTHLIKTRGQQVTLRCSPKSGHDTVSWYQQALGQGPQFIFQYYEEEERQRGNFPDRFSGHQFPNYSSELNVNALLLGDSALYLCASSLVGQGPYEQYFGPGTRLTVT.

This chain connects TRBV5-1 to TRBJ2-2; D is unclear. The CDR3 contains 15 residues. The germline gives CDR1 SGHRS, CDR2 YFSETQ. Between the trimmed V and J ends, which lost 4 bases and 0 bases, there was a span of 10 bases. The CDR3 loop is CASSLDTANTGELFF. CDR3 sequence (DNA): TGCGCCAGCAGCCTTGACACGGCGAACACCGGGGAGCTGTTTTTT.

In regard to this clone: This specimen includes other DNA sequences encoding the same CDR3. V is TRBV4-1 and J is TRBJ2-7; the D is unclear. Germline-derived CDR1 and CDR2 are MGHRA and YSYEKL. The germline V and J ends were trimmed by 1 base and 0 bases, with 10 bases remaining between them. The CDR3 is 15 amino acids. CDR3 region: CASSQVSRSSYEQYF. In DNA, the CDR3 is TGCGCCAGCAGCCAAGTATCCAGGTCCTCCTACGAGCAGTACTTC.

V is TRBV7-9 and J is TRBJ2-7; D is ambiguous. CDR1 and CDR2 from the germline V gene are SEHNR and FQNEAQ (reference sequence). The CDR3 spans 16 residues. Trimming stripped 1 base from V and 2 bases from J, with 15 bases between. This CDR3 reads CASSLGGPPDPYEQYF. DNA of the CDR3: TGTGCCAGCAGCTTAGGTGGGCCCCCCGACCCCTACGAGCAGTACTTC.

The CDR3 DNA reads as TGTGCCAGCAGCCTAACTAGCGGGCGCACAGATACGCAGTATTTT. Protein sequence: CASSLTSGRTDTQYF. The chain uses TRBV7-9 and TRBJ2-3, with 9 bases that match TRBD2. The CDR3 sequence is 15 residues long. Losses at the gene ends were 5 bases for V and 1 base for J; bases not matched to a gene: 4. Germline lookup yields CDR1 SEHNR and CDR2 FQNEAQ (reference sequence). The variable domain in full, completed from reference TRBV7-9 and TRBJ2-3, reads DTGVSQNPRHKITKRGQNVTFRCDPISEHNRLYWYRQTLGQGPEFLTYFQNEAQLEKSRLLSDRFSAERPKGSFSTLEIQRTEQGDSAMYLCASSLTSGRTDTQYFGPGTRLTVL.

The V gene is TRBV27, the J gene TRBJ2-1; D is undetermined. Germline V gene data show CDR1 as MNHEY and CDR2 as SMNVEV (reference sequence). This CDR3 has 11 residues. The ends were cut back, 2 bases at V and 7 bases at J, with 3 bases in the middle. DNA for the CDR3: TGTGCCAGCAGTTTAGGAAATGAGCAGTTCTTC. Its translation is CASSLGNEQFF.

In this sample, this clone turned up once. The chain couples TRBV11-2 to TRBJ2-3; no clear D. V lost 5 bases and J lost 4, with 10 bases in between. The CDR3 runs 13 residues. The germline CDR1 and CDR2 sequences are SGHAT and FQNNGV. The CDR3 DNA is TGTGCCAGCAGCCTTAATTGGGCAGATACGCAGTATTTT. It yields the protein CASSLNWADTQYF. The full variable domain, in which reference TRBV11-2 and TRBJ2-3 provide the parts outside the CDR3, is EAGVAQSPRYKIIEKRQSVAFWCNPISGHATLYWYQQILGQGPKLLIQFQNNGVVDDSQLPKDRFSAERLKGVDSTLKIQPAKLEDSAVYLCASSLNWADTQYFGPGTRLTVL.

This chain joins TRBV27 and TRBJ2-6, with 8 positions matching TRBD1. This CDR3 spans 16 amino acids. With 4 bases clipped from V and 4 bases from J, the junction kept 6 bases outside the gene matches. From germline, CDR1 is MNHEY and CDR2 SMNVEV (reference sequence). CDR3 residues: CASSSQGALGANVLTF. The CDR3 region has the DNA TGTGCCAGCAGTTCCCAGGGGGCGCTCGGGGCCAACGTCCTGACTTTC.

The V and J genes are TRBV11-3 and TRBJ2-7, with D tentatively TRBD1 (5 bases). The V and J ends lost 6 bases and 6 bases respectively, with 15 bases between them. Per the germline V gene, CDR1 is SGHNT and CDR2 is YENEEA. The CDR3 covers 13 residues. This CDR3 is CASSELDSAEQYF. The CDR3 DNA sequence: TGTGCCAGCAGTGAGTTAGACAGCGCCGAGCAGTACTTC.

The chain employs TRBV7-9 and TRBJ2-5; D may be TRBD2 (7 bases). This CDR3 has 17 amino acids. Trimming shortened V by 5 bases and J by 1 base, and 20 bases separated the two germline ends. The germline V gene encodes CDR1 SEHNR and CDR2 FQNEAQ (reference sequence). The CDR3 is CASSPVRGGGPQETQYF. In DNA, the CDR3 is TGTGCCAGCAGCCCAGTGCGAGGGGGGGGCCCCCAAGAGACCCAGTACTTC.

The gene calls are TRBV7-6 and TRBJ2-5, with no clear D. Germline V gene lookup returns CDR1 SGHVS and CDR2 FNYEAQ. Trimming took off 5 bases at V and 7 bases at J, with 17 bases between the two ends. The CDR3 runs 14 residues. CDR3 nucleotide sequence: TGTGCCAGCAGCGTTAGTAGGGTCTCCTTGACCCAGTACTTC. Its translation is CASSVSRVSLTQYF.

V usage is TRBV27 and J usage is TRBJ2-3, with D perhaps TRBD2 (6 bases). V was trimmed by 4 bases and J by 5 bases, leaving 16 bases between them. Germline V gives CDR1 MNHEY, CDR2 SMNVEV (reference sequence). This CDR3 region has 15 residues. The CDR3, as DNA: TGTGCCAGCAGTTCTCGACAGCAAGCGGGAGATACGCAGTATTTT. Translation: CASSSRQQAGDTQYF.